This is a list of T cell receptor beta chains from one sample in a study of OX40 agonist ivuxolimab in advanced cancers. Libraries were prepared by immunoSEQ multiplex PCR; TCRdb keeps only in-frame clonotypes and omits some of them. The data contain fewer than 25,000 clones, around 85% of them singletons. The sequences come from CD4+ or CD8+ T cells sorted from blood, collected in a trial of the OX40 agonist ivuxolimab. Receptor source: an adult with an advanced solid tumor such as melanoma, head and neck, liver or kidney cancer. Each CDR3 is given with its conserved first and last residue. Each record gives: V gene, D gene, clone size, J gene, CDR3 protein, CDR3 DNA. A D gene is named only where the DNA matches it firmly. A row's size may be missing; if present it is once, few, many or a size class.

TRBV2,TRBD1,once,TRBJ2-5,CAGGTVEETQYF,TGTGCCGGTGGGACAGTGGAAGAGACCCAGTACTTC
TRBV5-1,.,.,TRBJ2-3,CASRRGTVPTDTQYF,TGCGCCAGCAGGCGGGGGACAGTACCCACAGATACGCAGTATTTT
TRBV27,TRBD1,.,TRBJ1-2,CASSLTGDGYTF,TGTGCCAGCAGTCTAACAGGGGATGGCTACACCTTC
TRBV5-4,TRBD2,.,TRBJ2-2,CASSLSRGGRTGELFF,TGTGCCAGCAGCTTGTCGCGGGGGGGCCGAACCGGGGAGCTGTTTTTT
TRBV9,.,.,TRBJ2-5,CASSVGTAGETQYF,TGTGCCAGCAGCGTAGGGACTGCTGGGGAGACCCAGTACTTC
TRBV6-1,.,.,TRBJ1-2,CASAQTQGVGYTF,TGTGCCAGCGCCCAAACTCAGGGTGTGGGCTACACCTTC
TRBV4-3,.,.,TRBJ1-5,CASSQDWQAENQPQHF,TGCGCCAGCAGCCAAGACTGGCAGGCCGAAAATCAGCCCCAGCATTTT
TRBV10-2,TRBD1,medium-sized,TRBJ1-2,CASSAPGQGYGYTF,TGCGCCAGCAGTGCCCCGGGACAGGGATATGGCTACACCTTC
TRBV29-1,TRBD2,.,TRBJ2-1,CSVGTPIRTSGREFYNEQFF,TGCAGCGTTGGGACCCCGATCAGGACTAGCGGGAGAGAATTTTACAATGAGCAGTTCTTC
TRBV7-2,.,.,TRBJ2-3,CASSLLRADTQYF,TGTGCCAGCAGCTTACTCAGGGCAGATACGCAGTATTTT
TRBV11-2,.,.,TRBJ2-3,CASSPLGGSTDTQYF,TGTGCCAGCAGCCCACTTGGGGGGAGCACAGATACGCAGTATTTT
TRBV16,.,.,TRBJ1-2,CASSQYRPTGTTSYGYTF,TGTGCCAGCAGCCAATACAGACCGACAGGCACAACGTCCTATGGCTACACCTTC
TRBV19,TRBD1,.,TRBJ1-6,CASTAGGFNSPLHF,TGTGCCAGTACAGCAGGGGGATTTAATTCACCCCTCCACTTT
TRBV5-4,TRBD2,.,TRBJ2-3,CASSFGRGAGSDTQYF,TGTGCCAGCAGCTTCGGGCGGGGGGCCGGGTCAGATACGCAGTATTTT
TRBV2,.,.,TRBJ2-5,CASSETLGQQETQYF,TGTGCCAGCAGTGAGACACTAGGGCAACAAGAGACCCAGTACTTC
TRBV27,.,.,TRBJ2-1,CASRETGKNEQFF,TGTGCCAGCAGGGAAACAGGGAAAAATGAGCAGTTCTTC
TRBV2,.,.,TRBJ2-3,CASSERERTDTQYF,TGTGCCAGCAGTGAACGGGAGCGCACAGATACGCAGTATTTT
TRBV5-3,TRBD2,once,TRBJ2-2,CARSTTGTSGRSHGELFF,TGTGCCAGAAGCACAACCGGGACTAGCGGGAGATCTCACGGGGAGCTGTTTTTT
TRBV7-5,.,.,TRBJ1-2,CARSLGLGGRQGYTF,TGTGCCAGAAGCTTAGGTCTCGGGGGGCGGCAAGGCTACACCTTC
TRBV6-6,.,once,TRBJ2-2,CASRGYPGELFF,TGTGCCAGCAGGGGGTACCCCGGGGAGCTGTTTTTT
TRBV19,TRBD2,.,TRBJ2-7,CASSISGVSYEQYF,TGTGCCAGTAGTATTAGCGGGGTCTCCTACGAGCAGTACTTC
TRBV27,.,once,TRBJ2-2,CASRSNTNTGELFF,TGTGCCAGCAGGAGCAATACGAACACCGGGGAGCTGTTTTTT
TRBV5-1,TRBD1,.,TRBJ2-5,CASSSGTGQETQYF,TGCGCCAGCAGCTCCGGGACAGGCCAAGAGACCCAGTACTTC
TRBV10-3,.,.,TRBJ2-3,CAISESTGARTDTQYF,TGTGCCATCAGTGAGTCAACGGGGGCTCGCACAGATACGCAGTATTTT
TRBV7-3,TRBD2,once,TRBJ2-5,CASSVGTSVQETQYF,TGTGCCAGCAGCGTCGGGACTAGCGTACAAGAGACCCAGTACTTC
TRBV6-6,.,.,TRBJ2-7,CASTTKGRLAYEQYF,TGTGCCAGCACCACTAAGGGGAGATTAGCCTACGAGCAGTACTTC
TRBV4-2,.,few,TRBJ2-2,CASSQVRRTGNTGELFF,TGTGCCAGCAGCCAAGTTCGGAGGACTGGAAACACCGGGGAGCTGTTTTTT